This T cell receptor beta chain derives from a study of blood T cells in healthy people across ages. CDR1 and CDR2 (germline): KGHDR, SFDVKD. CDR3 length: 15 amino acids. In the case of this clonotype: Relative to the germline gene, one junction end is altered; a read error may explain this.

A second PCR of roughly 6 to 12 cycles used a sample-barcoded 5' primer and a J-beta primer mix. Researchers report that a template-switch adaptor with 12 random nucleotides tagged each cDNA molecule. TCRdb ran MiXCR on the 5' RACE reads and lists one entry per CDR3 protein. Of 1.8 million or so distinct CDR3 sequences in the sample, more than 35% were seen once. This TCR came from a human donor in good health. The V and J genes are TRBV24-1 and TRBJ1-5; D unresolved. Sequenced material: blood. DNA for the CDR3: TGTGCCACCAGTGATTCGCGAACACCCGATCAGCCCCGGCATTTT. Translating it yields CATSDSRTPDQPRHF.